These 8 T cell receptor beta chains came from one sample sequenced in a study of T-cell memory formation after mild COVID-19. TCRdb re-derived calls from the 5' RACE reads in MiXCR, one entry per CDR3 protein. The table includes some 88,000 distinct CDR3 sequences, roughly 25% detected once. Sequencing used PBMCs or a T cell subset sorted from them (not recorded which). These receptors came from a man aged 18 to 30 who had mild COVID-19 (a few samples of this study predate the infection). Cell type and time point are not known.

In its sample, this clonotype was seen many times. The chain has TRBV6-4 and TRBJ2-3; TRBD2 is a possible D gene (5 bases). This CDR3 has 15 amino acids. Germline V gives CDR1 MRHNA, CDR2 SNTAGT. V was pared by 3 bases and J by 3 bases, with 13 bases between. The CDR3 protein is CASSESLERTDTQYF. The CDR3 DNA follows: TGTGCCAGCAGTGAATCACTAGAAAGGACAGATACGCAGTATTTT.

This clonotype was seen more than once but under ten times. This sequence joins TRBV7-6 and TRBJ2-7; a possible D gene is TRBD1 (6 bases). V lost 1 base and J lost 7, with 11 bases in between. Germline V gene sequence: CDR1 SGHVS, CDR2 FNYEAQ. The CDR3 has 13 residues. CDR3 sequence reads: CASSLEQGWEQYV. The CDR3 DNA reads TGTGCCAGCAGCTTAGAACAGGGATGGGAGCAGTACGTC.

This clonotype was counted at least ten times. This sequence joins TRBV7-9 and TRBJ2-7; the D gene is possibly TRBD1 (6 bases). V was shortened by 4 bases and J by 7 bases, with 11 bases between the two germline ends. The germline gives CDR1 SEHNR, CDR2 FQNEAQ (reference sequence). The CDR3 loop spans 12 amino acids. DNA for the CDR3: TGTGCCAGCAGCTCCGGGACACAGGAGCAGTACTTC. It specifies CASSSGTQEQYF.

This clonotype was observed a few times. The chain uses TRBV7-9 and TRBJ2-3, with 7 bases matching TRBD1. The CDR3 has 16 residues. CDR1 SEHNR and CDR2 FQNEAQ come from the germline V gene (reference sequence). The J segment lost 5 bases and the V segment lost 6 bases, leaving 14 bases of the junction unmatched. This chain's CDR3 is CASSSDRANRGDTQYF. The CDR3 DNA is TGTGCCAGCAGTTCCGACAGGGCCAACCGCGGAGATACGCAGTATTTT.

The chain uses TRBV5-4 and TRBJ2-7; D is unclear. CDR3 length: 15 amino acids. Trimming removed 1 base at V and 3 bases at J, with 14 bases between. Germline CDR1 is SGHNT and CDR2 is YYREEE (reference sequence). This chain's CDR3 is CASSLWGMDNYEQYF. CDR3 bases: TGTGCCAGCAGCTTGTGGGGAATGGATAACTACGAGCAGTACTTC.

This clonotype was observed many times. CDR3 sequence: CASRHPGEAGELFF. CDR3 coding DNA: TGCGCCAGCAGACATCCCGGGGAGGCCGGGGAGCTGTTTTTT. V is TRBV4-1 and J is TRBJ2-2; D is possibly TRBD2 (6 bases). Trimming shortened V by 6 bases and J by 6 bases, and 14 bases separated the two germline ends. The CDR3 is made up of 14 amino acids. The germline V gene encodes CDR1 MGHRA and CDR2 YSYEKL.

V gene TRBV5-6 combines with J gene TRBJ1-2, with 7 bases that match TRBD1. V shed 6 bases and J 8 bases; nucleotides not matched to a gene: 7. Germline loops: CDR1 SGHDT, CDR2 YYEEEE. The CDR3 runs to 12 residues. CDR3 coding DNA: TGTGCCAGCAACACAGGGGCGAGAGGCTACACCTTC. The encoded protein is CASNTGARGYTF.

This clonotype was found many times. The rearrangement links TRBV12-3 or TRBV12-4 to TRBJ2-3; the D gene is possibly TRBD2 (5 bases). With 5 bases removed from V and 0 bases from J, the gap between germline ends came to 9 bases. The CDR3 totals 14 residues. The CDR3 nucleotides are TGTGCCAGCAGTCCCGGGGTGAGCACAGATACGCAGTATTTT. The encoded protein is CASSPGVSTDTQYF.